These T cell receptor beta chains were read from a single sample in a study of CD8 T cells in Susac syndrome. One entry per CDR3 protein, called by TCRdb with MiXCR from the immunoSEQ multiplex PCR reads. The table records 250,000 to 350,000 distinct CDR3 sequences, about 92% of them present only once. Input material: CD4+ T cells from PBMCs. These receptors were obtained from a human donor with multiple sclerosis. The CDR3 runs from the conserved cysteine through the conserved F or W. The order of the fields is clone size, J gene, D gene, V gene, CDR3 protein, CDR3 DNA. A D gene is named only where the DNA matches it firmly. Not all rows give a size; the values are once, few, many and, for expanded clones, a class.

- | TRBJ2-3 | TRBD2 | TRBV28 | CASSPSGRVIDTQYF | TGTGCCAGCAGTCCTAGCGGGAGGGTCATAGATACGCAGTATTTT
- | TRBJ1-1 | - | TRBV29-1 | CSVVWNPGSTEAFF | TGCAGCGTTGTATGGAACCCTGGGAGCACTGAAGCTTTCTTT
- | TRBJ2-3 | - | TRBV2 | CASSERSAGFGADTQYF | TGTGCCAGCAGTGAAAGATCTGCGGGGTTTGGCGCAGATACGCAGTATTTT
- | TRBJ1-1 | TRBD1 | TRBV5-1 | CASSSTGGGVNTEAFF | TGCGCCAGCAGCTCAACAGGGGGCGGAGTTAACACTGAAGCTTTCTTT
- | TRBJ1-1 | TRBD1 | TRBV7-2 | CASSLGGTGGRVAFF | TGTGCCAGCAGCTTAGGGGGGACAGGGGGCCGGGTAGCTTTCTTT
- | TRBJ2-1 | TRBD2 | TRBV7-9 | CASSQPGLAGAFNEQFF | TGTGCCAGCAGCCAACCGGGACTAGCGGGGGCCTTCAATGAGCAGTTCTTC
- | TRBJ2-1 | TRBD1 | TRBV12-3/TRBV12-4 | CASYGTGQPRGNEQFF | TGTGCCAGCTACGGGACAGGGCAACCTCGAGGCAATGAGCAGTTCTTC
- | TRBJ1-2 | - | TRBV20-1 | CSASPDGENGYTF | TGCAGTGCTAGCCCGGACGGGGAGAATGGCTACACCTTC
- | TRBJ1-5 | - | TRBV2 | CASSVRGINQPQHF | TGTGCCAGCAGTGTACGAGGTATCAATCAGCCCCAGCATTTT
- | TRBJ1-4 | - | TRBV12-3/TRBV12-4 | CASSLGINEKLFF | TGTGCCAGCAGTTTAGGGATTAATGAAAAACTGTTTTTT
- | TRBJ2-2 | - | TRBV12-5 | CASGLSWGSDGELFF | TGTGCTAGTGGTTTGTCCTGGGGTTCGGACGGGGAGCTGTTTTTT
- | TRBJ2-3 | TRBD2 | TRBV9 | CASSVDPAGGHTDTQYF | TGTGCCAGCAGCGTAGACCCAGCGGGAGGACACACAGATACGCAGTATTTT
- | TRBJ2-5 | - | TRBV5-6 | CASSLRGSRGGETQYF | TGTGCCAGCAGCTTGAGGGGATCACGCGGCGGGGAGACCCAGTACTTC
- | TRBJ1-2 | - | TRBV2 | CASRADRSRTYGYTF | TGTGCCAGCAGGGCTGACAGGAGCCGGACCTATGGCTACACCTTC
- | TRBJ2-3 | - | TRBV14 | CASSQHGLTDYF | TGTGCCAGCAGCCAACATGGATTAACAGACTATTTT
- | TRBJ2-3 | - | TRBV2 | CASRVQGKGDTQYF | TGTGCCAGCAGGGTTCAGGGGAAAGGAGATACGCAGTATTTT
- | TRBJ1-1 | - | TRBV6-2/TRBV6-3 | CASSPTDFLSQAFF | TGTGCCAGCAGTCCGACAGACTTTCTGTCCCAAGCTTTCTTT
once | TRBJ1-2 | - | TRBV21-1 | CASFRTGRDYGYTF | TGTGCCAGCTTTAGGACAGGGCGGGACTATGGCTACACCTTC
- | TRBJ2-5 | - | TRBV5-4 | CASSLYRIQETQYF | TGTGCCAGCAGCTTGTATCGGATTCAAGAGACCCAGTACTTC
- | TRBJ1-6 | - | TRBV20-1 | CSANKDQGRGNSPLHF | TGCAGTGCGAACAAGGATCAGGGTCGAGGGAATTCACCCCTCCACTTT
- | TRBJ2-5 | - | TRBV27 | CASSRPDYQETQYF | TGTGCCAGCAGTAGACCGGACTATCAAGAGACCCAGTACTTC
- | TRBJ1-5 | - | TRBV27 | CASRDLYSNQPQHF | TGTGCCAGCAGGGACTTATATAGCAATCAGCCCCAGCATTTT
- | TRBJ2-6 | TRBD1 | TRBV7-2 | CASSLRNRGRTGANVLTF | TGTGCCAGCAGCTTGAGGAACAGGGGGCGTACTGGGGCCAACGTCCTGACTTTC
once | TRBJ1-1 | - | TRBV27 | CASSLVQSNTEAFF | TGTGCCAGCAGTTTGGTGCAGTCGAACACTGAAGCTTTCTTT
- | TRBJ2-7 | - | TRBV7-2 | CASSLLNEQYF | TGTGCCAGCAGCTTACTCAACGAGCAGTACTTC
- | TRBJ1-1 | TRBD1 | TRBV24-1 | CATSGTGGKAEAFF | TGTGCCACCAGTGGGACAGGGGGCAAGGCTGAAGCTTTCTTT
- | TRBJ2-1 | - | TRBV20-1 | CSARESEWGYNEQFF | TGCAGTGCTAGAGAGTCGGAGTGGGGTTACAATGAGCAGTTCTTC
- | TRBJ2-2 | - | TRBV5-1 | CASRAKGELFF | TGCGCCAGCAGGGCTAAAGGGGAGCTGTTTTTT
- | TRBJ1-5 | - | TRBV7-2 | CASSAVQGQPQHF | TGTGCCAGCAGCGCCGTCCAGGGTCAGCCCCAGCATTTT
- | TRBJ2-1 | TRBD2 | TRBV20-1 | CSASEVAGRYNEQFF | TGCAGTGCTAGTGAGGTAGCGGGGAGATACAATGAGCAGTTCTTC
- | TRBJ2-3 | TRBD1 | TRBV29-1 | CSVEKTGGNVADTQYF | TGCAGCGTTGAAAAGACAGGGGGCAATGTCGCAGATACGCAGTATTTT
- | TRBJ2-7 | - | TRBV20-1 | CSARDPEGDSYEQYF | TGCAGTGCTAGAGATCCGGAGGGTGACAGTTACGAGCAGTACTTC
- | TRBJ2-5 | - | TRBV7-2 | CASSLKADSQETQYF | TGTGCCAGCAGCCTAAAGGCCGATTCCCAAGAGACCCAGTACTTC
once | TRBJ2-7 | TRBD2 | TRBV29-1 | CSVAVGGDGEQYF | TGCAGCGTTGCTGTGGGAGGGGATGGCGAGCAGTACTTC
- | TRBJ2-4 | - | TRBV5-1 | CASSFEVTKNIQYF | TGCGCCAGCAGCTTCGAGGTCACCAAAAACATTCAGTACTTC
- | TRBJ2-3 | TRBD1 | TRBV7-2 | CASSFGDRRTDTQYF | TGTGCCAGCAGCTTTGGGGACAGGAGGACAGATACGCAGTATTTT
once | TRBJ2-2 | TRBD2 | TRBV7-2 | CASSPRTSPKTGELFF | TGTGCCAGCAGTCCAAGGACTAGCCCAAAGACCGGGGAGCTGTTTTTT
- | TRBJ2-7 | - | TRBV7-9 | CASSSLGFRSYEQYF | TGTGCCAGCAGTTCCCTCGGGTTTCGGTCCTACGAGCAGTACTTC
- | TRBJ1-1 | TRBD1 | TRBV5-1 | CASRRRTGVGTEAFF | TGCGCCAGCCGCCGAAGGACAGGGGTCGGCACTGAAGCTTTCTTT
- | TRBJ2-1 | TRBD2 | TRBV6-5 | CASIGSGRYNEQFF | TGTGCCAGCATAGGTAGCGGGCGATACAATGAGCAGTTCTTC
few | TRBJ2-2 | TRBD1 | TRBV12-3/TRBV12-4 | CASSPRQGRDGELFF | TGTGCCAGCAGCCCCCGACAGGGACGGGACGGGGAGCTGTTTTTT
few | TRBJ1-2 | - | TRBV7-9 | CASSFGGPYGYTF | TGTGCCAGCTCATTCGGAGGGCCCTATGGCTACACCTTC
- | TRBJ1-5 | - | TRBV27 | CASSPQDPRAAPNQPQHF | TGTGCCAGCAGTCCTCAAGACCCCCGGGCCGCCCCCAATCAGCCCCAGCATTTT
- | TRBJ2-2 | TRBD2 | TRBV7-2 | CASRFSGRAISGELFF | TGTGCCAGCAGGTTCAGCGGGAGGGCCATCAGCGGGGAGCTGTTTTTT
- | TRBJ2-1 | TRBD2 | TRBV12-3/TRBV12-4 | CASSPLAGAPNEQFF | TGTGCCAGCAGTCCTCTAGCGGGGGCGCCCAATGAGCAGTTCTTC
- | TRBJ2-1 | TRBD2 | TRBV12-3/TRBV12-4 | CASRRTSGRSRNEQFF | TGTGCCAGCAGGCGGACTAGCGGGAGGTCCCGCAATGAGCAGTTCTTC
- | TRBJ2-3 | - | TRBV5-1 | CASSLSRTRLGGTDTQYF | TGCGCCAGCAGCTTATCACGGACCCGACTTGGTGGCACAGATACGCAGTATTTT
- | TRBJ2-6 | - | TRBV12-3/TRBV12-4 | CASSFVPSGANVLTF | TGTGCCAGCAGTTTCGTCCCTTCTGGGGCCAACGTCCTGACTTTC
- | TRBJ2-7 | - | TRBV15 | CATSPQSGEQYF | TGTGCCACCAGCCCTCAGTCGGGGGAGCAGTACTTC
- | TRBJ2-1 | TRBD1 | TRBV12-3/TRBV12-4 | CASSTAIMTGGINEQFF | TGTGCCAGCAGTACCGCAATTATGACAGGGGGGATCAATGAGCAGTTCTTC
- | TRBJ2-3 | - | TRBV5-6 | CASTHAPTDTQYF | TGTGCCAGCACCCATGCCCCTACAGATACGCAGTATTTT
- | TRBJ1-4 | TRBD1 | TRBV25-1 | CASSELGTAKKLFF | TGTGCCAGCAGTGAACTTGGGACAGCCAAAAAACTGTTTTTT
- | TRBJ2-1 | - | TRBV30 | CAWSVLPKGRLRNEQFF | TGTGCCTGGAGTGTCCTTCCGAAGGGAAGGCTAAGGAATGAGCAGTTCTTC
- | TRBJ2-1 | - | TRBV2 | CASSRQSTYNEQFF | TGTGCCAGCAGTAGACAGTCTACCTACAATGAGCAGTTCTTC
- | TRBJ1-4 | TRBD1 | TRBV5-1 | CASSLAGTDEKLFF | TGTGCCAGCAGCTTAGCCGGGACAGATGAAAAACTGTTTTTT